These 30 T cell receptor beta chains originate from one sample sequenced in a study of shared T cell receptors in the human thymus. Sequencing was performed with immunoSEQ multiplex PCR; in TCRdb, only in-frame clones are kept and a portion is missing. The sample lists hundreds of thousands of clones, approximately 89% occurring once. These data are also associated with another study on human thymus T cells.

The sequenced sample consisted of thymocytes. The source of these receptors is a boy in the first two years of life with a congenital heart defect.

The V call is TRBV6-1, the J call TRBJ2-6; D gene ambiguous. The germline V gene has CDR1 MNHNS and CDR2 SASEGT. The CDR3 length is 21 residues. With 0 bases removed from V and 0 bases from J, the gap between germline ends came to 21 bases. CDR3 sequence (DNA): TGTGCCAGCAGTGAAGCGCTTCGATTCGGTAGTACCGGCTCTGGGGCCAACGTCCTGACTTTC. Residues: CASSEALRFGSTGSGANVLTF.

J is TRBJ2-4 and V is TRBV5-6, with 9 bases fitting TRBD1. Looked up from germline, CDR1 is SGHDT and CDR2 is YYEEEE. The CDR3 has 18 residues. Trimming cost V 0 bases and J 8 bases; bases outside gene matches: 15. Here the CDR3 reads CASSLVVAGSTGGDIQYF. The CDR3 DNA follows: TGTGCCAGCAGCTTGGTGGTTGCTGGGTCGACAGGGGGGGACATTCAGTACTTC.

This clone was detected once. The V call is TRBV5-6, the J call TRBJ2-1, with D maybe TRBD2 (7 bases). V lost 6 bases, J lost 5 bases, and 24 bases lay in between. The CDR3 is made up of 17 amino acids. CDR1 and CDR2 (germline): SGHDT, YYEEEE. The CDR3 reads CASTPKGGGYRDNEQFF. The CDR3 DNA follows: TGTGCCAGCACCCCAAAGGGGGGAGGGTATCGGGACAATGAGCAGTTCTTC.

The chain couples TRBV7-9 to TRBJ1-4; D is undetermined. The CDR3 is 12 residues long. Germline V gives CDR1 SEHNR, CDR2 FQNEAQ (reference sequence). Trimming removed 5 bases from V and 8 bases from J, with 9 bases in between. This chain's CDR3 is CASSPRVEKLFF. In nucleotides, the CDR3 is TGTGCCAGCAGCCCCCGGGTAGAAAAACTGTTTTTT.

The rearrangement joins TRBV28 to TRBJ2-7, with D tentatively TRBD2 (6 bases). V dropped 6 bases and J dropped 2 bases, with 14 bases sitting between them. CDR1 is MDHEN, CDR2 SYDVKM, per germline. This CDR3 is built from 14 residues. The DNA for the CDR3 is TGTGCCAGCAGCCTACTGGAGGGGCCCTACGAGCAGTACTTC. Its protein product is CASSLLEGPYEQYF. Combining the CDR3 with reference TRBV28 and TRBJ2-7 gives the whole variable domain DVKVTQSSRYLVKRTGEKVFLECVQDMDHENMFWYRQDPGLGLRLIYFSYDVKMKEKGDIPEGYSVSREKKERFSLILESASTNQTSMYLCASSLLEGPYEQYFGPGTRLTVT.

This clone has a handful of counts. The rearrangement links TRBV19 to TRBJ2-5; D possibly corresponds to TRBD2 (5 bases). The CDR3 consists of 15 residues. From germline, CDR1 is LNHDA and CDR2 SQIVND (reference sequence). V gave up 5 bases and J gave up 2 bases, with 15 bases separating them. CDR3 coding DNA: TGTGCCAGTAGTCCCCGACCGGGGAAGCAAGAGACCCAGTACTTC. Encoded protein: CASSPRPGKQETQYF.

The CDR3: CASSLGHREVYGYTF. CDR3 nucleotide sequence: TGTGCCAGCAGCTTAGGGCACAGAGAAGTCTATGGCTACACCTTC. V usage is TRBV7-9 and J usage is TRBJ1-2; no reliable D call. CDR1 and CDR2 (germline): SEHNR, FQNEAQ (reference sequence). Trimming took 1 base from V and 4 from J, leaving 13 bases between them. This CDR3 spans 15 amino acids.

The chain carries TRBV25-1 and TRBJ1-1, with a weak D call TRBD1 (5 bases). The CDR3 sequence is 13 residues long. The V end was cut by 6 bases, the J end by 3 bases, with 11 bases between. The germline CDR1 and CDR2 sequences are MGHDK and SYGVNS. The CDR3 nucleotides are TGTGCCAGCAGCGGCAGGGAGGACACTGAAGCTTTCTTT. Translation gives CASSGREDTEAFF.

The genes are TRBV27 and TRBJ2-7; 8 positions agree with TRBD1. After removal of 5 bases from V and 3 bases from J, the junction contained 9 bases not matched to a gene. Germline V gene lookup returns CDR1 MNHEY and CDR2 SMNVEV (reference sequence). The CDR3 sequence is 15 residues long. CDR3 coding DNA: TGTGCCAGCAGTCAGGGGGCAGGGGGACACTACGAGCAGTACTTC. Encoded protein: CASSQGAGGHYEQYF.

This clone was observed once. The J gene is TRBJ2-3, the V gene TRBV4-1; 9 bases align to TRBD2. This CDR3 spans 14 amino acids. The V gene end was trimmed by 4 bases and the J gene end by 5 bases; junction bases not matched to a gene: 4. Germline values: CDR1 MGHRA, CDR2 YSYEKL. The CDR3 DNA sequence: TGCGCCAGCAGCCGCGCGGGGGGGGGAGATACGCAGTATTTT. It specifies CASSRAGGGDTQYF.

V is TRBV7-9 and J is TRBJ1-3, with D possibly TRBD1 on 6 matching bases. Trimming cost V 1 base and J 3 bases, with 7 bases left between them. The CDR3 contains 14 residues. Germline lookup yields CDR1 SEHNR and CDR2 FQNEAQ (reference sequence). CDR3: CASSLEQGGNTIYF. CDR3 in DNA: TGTGCCAGCAGCTTAGAACAGGGTGGAAACACCATATATTTT. The full variable domain, completed using reference TRBV7-9 and TRBJ1-3, is DTGVSQNPRHKITKRGQNVTFRCDPISEHNRLYWYRQTLGQGPEFLTYFQNEAQLEKSRLLSDRFSAERPKGSFSTLEIQRTEQGDSAMYLCASSLEQGGNTIYFGEGSWLTVV.

V is TRBV5-1 and J is TRBJ2-1; tentative D call: TRBD2 (6 bases). Germline lookup yields CDR1 SGHRS and CDR2 YFSETQ. Trimming pared 1 base from V and 7 bases from J, leaving 15 bases between. This CDR3 region has 15 residues. DNA of the CDR3: TGCGCCAGCAGCTTGAGCGGGTTAGCTACAAATGAGCAGTTCTTC. It is translated as CASSLSGLATNEQFF.

This rearrangement joins TRBV11-2 to TRBJ2-1, with TRBD2 identical over 8 bases. The CDR3 spans 18 residues. Germline lookup yields CDR1 SGHAT and CDR2 FQNNGV. V gave up 0 bases and J gave up 2 bases; unmatched junction bases: 9. As DNA, the CDR3 is TGTGCCAGCAGCTTAGATCGTAGGCGGGAGGTAGCCTACAATGAGCAGTTCTTC. Amino acids: CASSLDRRREVAYNEQFF.

The rearrangement joins TRBV28 to TRBJ1-2; D might be TRBD1 (6 bases). The CDR3 extends over 13 amino acids. Trimming cost V 3 bases and J 8 bases, with 13 bases left between them. Germline V lookup: CDR1 MDHEN, CDR2 SYDVKM. The CDR3 DNA is TGTGCCAGCAGTTTGCGGTCAGGGGTCGGCTACACCTTC. Translating gives CASSLRSGVGYTF.

The chain links TRBV12-2 to TRBJ1-2; the table's TRBD1 call for D was not verified on the DNA. TRBV12-2 is a known pseudogene. This CDR3 contains 15 residues. The CDR3 spells CASRLPTGLPYGYTF. CDR3 nucleotides: TGTGCAAGTCGCTTACCGACAGGCTTACCCTATGGCTACACCTTC.

This clone was counted once. The rearrangement uses TRBV30 and TRBJ1-2; no definite D call. The V and J ends lost 0 bases and 4 bases respectively, with 15 bases between them. Germline V gene data show CDR1 as GTSNPN and CDR2 as SVGIG (reference sequence). The CDR3 is made up of 15 amino acids. The CDR3 sequence: CAWSVRGRLIYGYTF. CDR3 bases: TGTGCCTGGAGTGTACGAGGTCGACTGATCTATGGCTACACCTTC.

The V call is TRBV9, the J call TRBJ1-1, with 9 bases aligning to TRBD1. With V trimmed by 4 bases and J by 1 base, 11 bases remained unmatched. The germline V gene encodes CDR1 SGDLS and CDR2 YYNGEE. There are 17 residues in the CDR3. Written as DNA, the CDR3 is TGTGCCAGCAGCCCGAGGGGGGACAGGGAAGGGAACACTGAAGCTTTCTTT. It specifies CASSPRGDREGNTEAFF.

This rearrangement joins TRBV7-6 to TRBJ1-1; the D is unclear. Per germline, CDR1 SGHVS and CDR2 FNYEAQ. This CDR3 is built from 13 residues. Trimming removed 5 bases from V and 1 base from J, with 8 bases in between. CDR3 DNA sequence: TGTGCCAGCAGCGTGAGGAGGAACACTGAAGCTTTCTTT. This encodes CASSVRRNTEAFF.

The chain joins TRBV7-3 to TRBJ2-1; no clear D gene. Looked up from germline, CDR1 is SGHTA and CDR2 is FQGTGA. The CDR3 is 17 residues long. Deletions cut 1 base from V and 7 bases from J, with 20 bases between. The CDR3 bases are TGTGCCAGCAGCTTAAGTCCCACAGTGAGAGAAGGTAATGAGCAGTTCTTC. Its protein product is CASSLSPTVREGNEQFF. The full variable domain, with the rest looked up from reference TRBV7-3 and TRBJ2-1, is GAGVSQTPSNKVTEKGKYVELRCDPISGHTALYWYRQSLGQGPEFLIYFQGTGAADDSGLPNDRFFAVRPEGSVSTLKIQRTERGDSAVYLCASSLSPTVREGNEQFFGPGTRLTVL.

V usage is TRBV10-1 and J usage is TRBJ2-3; 7 bases match TRBD2. The CDR3 is made up of 16 amino acids. Germline V gene lookup returns CDR1 WNHNN and CDR2 SYGVQD (reference sequence). After removal of 5 bases from V and 0 bases from J, the junction contained 8 bases not matched to a gene. The CDR3 DNA follows: TGCGCCAGCAGTCAAACCCTAGCGGAAAGCACAGATACGCAGTATTTT. It translates to CASSQTLAESTDTQYF.

This clone was seen a single time. The CDR3 loop is CASSPPGEGGGKNIQYF. CDR3 bases: TGTGCCAGCTCACCACCCGGAGAGGGAGGCGGTAAAAACATTCAGTACTTC. The chain couples TRBV18 to TRBJ2-4, with D perhaps TRBD2 (6 bases). Trimming cost V 0 bases and J 4 bases, with 16 bases left between them. Germline CDR1 is KGHSH and CDR2 is LQKENI. The CDR3 extends over 17 amino acids. The full variable domain, its missing parts supplied by reference TRBV18 and TRBJ2-4, is NAGVMQNPRHLVRRRGQEARLRCSPMKGHSHVYWYRQLPEEGLKFMVYLQKENIIDESGMPKERFSAEFPKEGPSILRIQQVVRGDSAAYFCASSPPGEGGGKNIQYFGAGTRLSVL.

V gene TRBV5-1 combines with J gene TRBJ1-6; perhaps TRBD1 as D (6 bases). This CDR3 spans 15 amino acids. V lost 3 bases to trimming and J lost 10 bases, with 17 bases between them. Germline CDR1 reads SGHRS; CDR2 reads YFSETQ. In DNA form, the CDR3 reads TGCGCCAGCAGCTCCTTAGGACAGATCGGCTCACCCCTCCACTTT. Translated: CASSSLGQIGSPLHF. Filled out from reference TRBV5-1 and TRBJ1-6, the complete variable domain reads KAGVTQTPRYLIKTRGQQVTLSCSPISGHRSVSWYQQTPGQGLQFLFEYFSETQRNKGNFPGRFSGRQFSNSRSEMNVSTLELGDSALYLCASSSLGQIGSPLHFGNGTRLTVT.

This clone was seen only a few times. The CDR3 coding sequence is TGTGCCAGCTGGGACAGAAGCTATGGCTACACCTTC. Translating it yields CASWDRSYGYTF. The chain carries TRBV19 and TRBJ1-2; 7 nucleotides line up with TRBD1. CDR1 is LNHDA and CDR2 is SQIVND in the germline V gene (reference sequence). V gave up 9 bases and J gave up 4 bases; unmatched junction bases: 5. The CDR3 runs to 12 residues.

V is TRBV15 and J is TRBJ2-6; D uncertain. The CDR3 has 20 residues. Trimming removed 3 bases at V and 4 bases at J, with 25 bases between. Germline V CDR1 and CDR2: LNHNV, YYDKDF (reference sequence). The CDR3 sequence: CATSRTPTTLDLAGANVLTF. CDR3 coding DNA: TGTGCCACCAGCAGGACACCCACAACATTAGACCTCGCCGGGGCCAACGTCCTGACTTTC.

The sample holds a few counts of this clone. CDR3 region: CASSLLCGFYEQYF. The CDR3 DNA follows: TGTGCCAGCAGCCTGCTTTGTGGCTTCTACGAGCAGTACTTC. This rearrangement joins TRBV28 to TRBJ2-7; no reliable D call. The germline gives CDR1 MDHEN, CDR2 SYDVKM. The V end was cut by 6 bases, the J end by 3 bases, with 15 bases between. The CDR3 is 14 amino acids. The complete variable domain, with remaining parts taken from reference TRBV28 and TRBJ2-7, reads DVKVTQSSRYLVKRTGEKVFLECVQDMDHENMFWYRQDPGLGLRLIYFSYDVKMKEKGDIPEGYSVSREKKERFSLILESASTNQTSMYLCASSLLCGFYEQYFGPGTRLTVT.

This chain connects TRBV10-3 to TRBJ2-7; D is undetermined. The V and J ends lost 8 bases and 3 bases respectively, with 11 bases between them. This CDR3 has 12 amino acids. The germline V gene encodes CDR1 ENHRY and CDR2 SYGVKD. The CDR3 protein is CAIGAEVYEQYF. DNA of the CDR3: TGTGCCATCGGCGCGGAAGTCTACGAGCAGTACTTC.

The chain carries TRBV10-3 and TRBJ2-3; a possible D gene is TRBD2 (5 bases). There are 18 residues in the CDR3. Germline values: CDR1 ENHRY, CDR2 SYGVKD. Trimming took off 0 bases at V and 4 bases at J, with 20 bases between the two ends. CDR3 nucleotide sequence: TGTGCCATCAGTGAGTCAAACTCCGCGGGCGGGCCCTCAGATACGCAGTATTTT. As protein: CAISESNSAGGPSDTQYF.

The chain links TRBV27 to TRBJ2-3; TRBD2 might be the D (6 bases). V lost 2 bases, J lost 2 bases, and 20 bases lay in between. The V gene's germline CDR1 is MNHEY and CDR2 SMNVEV (reference sequence). The CDR3 totals 18 residues. CDR3 sequence reads: CASSLLWARERPTDTQYF. For the CDR3, the DNA is TGTGCCAGCAGTTTACTATGGGCTCGGGAGCGACCCACAGATACGCAGTATTTT.

The gene calls are TRBV10-3 and TRBJ1-1; D unclear. The V gene's germline CDR1 is ENHRY and CDR2 SYGVKD. Between the trimmed V and J ends, which lost 8 bases and 5 bases, there was a span of 9 bases. The CDR3 has 11 amino acids. DNA for the CDR3: TGTGCCATCGGCGGTTGGACTGAAGCTTTCTTT. Translating gives CAIGGWTEAFF.

The chain carries TRBV28 and TRBJ2-1; 9 bases align to TRBD1. Germline V CDR1 and CDR2: MDHEN, SYDVKM. The CDR3 runs to 17 residues. Losses at the gene ends were 3 bases for V and 4 bases for J; bases not matched to a gene: 10. The DNA for the CDR3 is TGTGCCAGCAGTTTTCATGCGGGACAGGGCCTTTACAATGAGCAGTTCTTC. Its translation is CASSFHAGQGLYNEQFF.